This paragraph covers one TCR beta chain sequence. Methods used by the authors: Amplification with reference gene primers provided the estimates of nucleated cell counts. Clones were read by immunoSEQ multiplex PCR, and TCRdb kept only the in-frame ones, dropping some. The V and J calls and clone size are taken from that table; D and trimming were inferred from the DNA. The data contain roughly 53,000 clones, roughly 84% of them singletons. This CDR3 is 16 amino acids long. Germline CDR1 reads MDHEN; CDR2 reads SYDVKM. The V gene end was trimmed by 5 bases and the J gene end by 0 bases; junction bases not matched to a gene: 7. This sample stems from a study of blood T cell repertoires in COVID-19. Looking at the study overall: T cells, B-cell-depleted T cells, or PBMCs supplied cDNA or gDNA.

The sample was peripheral blood. This sequence was found in a human donor in a cohort sampled during active COVID-19. The chain couples TRBV28 to TRBJ2-7, with 10 bases aligning to TRBD1. The CDR3 nucleotides are TGTGCCAGCAGTCCATGGACAGGGGGTATCTCCTACGAGCAGTACTTC. The encoded protein is CASSPWTGGISYEQYF.